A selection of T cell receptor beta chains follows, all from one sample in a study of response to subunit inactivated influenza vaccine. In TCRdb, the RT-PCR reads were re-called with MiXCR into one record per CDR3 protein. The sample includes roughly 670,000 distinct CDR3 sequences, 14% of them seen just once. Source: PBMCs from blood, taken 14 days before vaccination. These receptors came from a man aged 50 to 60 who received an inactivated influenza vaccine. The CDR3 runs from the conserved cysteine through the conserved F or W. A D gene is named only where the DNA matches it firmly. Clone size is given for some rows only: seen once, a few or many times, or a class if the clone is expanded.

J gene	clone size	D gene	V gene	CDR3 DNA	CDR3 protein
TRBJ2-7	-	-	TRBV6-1	TGTGCCAGCAGTGAAGCCCAGGGGCCCTACGAGCAGTACTTC	CASSEAQGPYEQYF
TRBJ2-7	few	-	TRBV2	TGTGCCAGCACCCTCTCGCGGGATCTCTACGAGCAGTACTTC	CASTLSRDLYEQYF
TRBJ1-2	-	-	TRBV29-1	TGCAGCGCCAGGTCGGGGGGCAGCTATGGCTACACCTTC	CSARSGGSYGYTF
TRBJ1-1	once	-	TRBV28	TGTGCCAGCAGATACCTACGGGACACTGAAGCTCTCTTT	CASRYLRDTEALF
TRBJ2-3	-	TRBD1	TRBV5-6	TGTGCCAGCAGCTTCCGGACAGGGTCCCCAGATACGCAGTATTTT	CASSFRTGSPDTQYF
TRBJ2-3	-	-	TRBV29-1	TGCAGCGTTGGGGTTTGGCAGGCTAAGGCAGATACGCAGTATTTT	CSVGVWQAKADTQYF
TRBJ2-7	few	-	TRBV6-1	TGTGCCAGCAGTACAACAGGGTACTCCTACGAGCAGTACTTC	CASSTTGYSYEQYF
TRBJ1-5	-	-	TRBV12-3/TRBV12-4	TGTGCCAGCAGTTTATGGGGTGACCAGCCCCAGCATTTT	CASSLWGDQPQHF
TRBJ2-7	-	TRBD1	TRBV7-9	TGTGCCAGCAGCTTAGAGACAGGGAGCTACGAGCAGTACTTC	CASSLETGSYEQYF
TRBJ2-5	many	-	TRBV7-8	TGTGCCAGCAGCTTTACCTCAGGGTACCAAGAGACCCAGTACTTC	CASSFTSGYQETQYF
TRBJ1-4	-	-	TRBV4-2	TGTGCCAGCAGCCAAGCGGGGGCGGGGAGTGAAAAACTGTTTTTT	CASSQAGAGSEKLFF
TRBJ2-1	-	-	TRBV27	TGTGCCAGCAGCAATGGGGGGTACTCCTACAATGAGCAGTTCTTC	CASSNGGYSYNEQFF
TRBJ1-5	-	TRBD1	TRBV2	TGTGCCAGCAGTACAGGGGTGGCGGCGCCCCAGCATTTT	CASSTGVAAPQHF
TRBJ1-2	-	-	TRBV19	TGTGCCAGTAGTATTAACAGACCTAACTATGGCTACACCTTC	CASSINRPNYGYTF
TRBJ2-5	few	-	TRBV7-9	TGTGCCAGCAGCTTATCGACTAACCGAGAGACCCAGTACTTC	CASSLSTNRETQYF
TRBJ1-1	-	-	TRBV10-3	TGTGCCGCCAAGAGGGGGAACACTGAAGCTTTCTTT	CAAKRGNTEAFF
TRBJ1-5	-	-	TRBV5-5	TGTGCCAGCAGCTCCGACAGCCTAGGGGATCAGCCCCAGCATTTT	CASSSDSLGDQPQHF
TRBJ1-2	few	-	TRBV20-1	TGCAGTGCTACTGGGGATAGTGGCTACACCTTC	CSATGDSGYTF
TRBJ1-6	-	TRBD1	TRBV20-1	TGCAGTGCTAGTAAGCCGGGACAGCTTAATTCACCCCTCCACTTT	CSASKPGQLNSPLHF
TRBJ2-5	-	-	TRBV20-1	TGCAGTGCTAGTCGGGGGTCAATCCAAGAGACCCAGTACTTC	CSASRGSIQETQYF
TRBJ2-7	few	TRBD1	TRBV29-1	TGCAGCGTAGCGGGACAGGGGGCATCCGGGACTAGAAACGAGCAGTACTTC	CSVAGQGASGTRNEQYF
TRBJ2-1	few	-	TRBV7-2	TGTGCCAGCAGCTCGAGCGGCCTCTCCTACAATGAGCAGTTCTTC	CASSSSGLSYNEQFF